This is a list of T cell receptor beta chains from one sample in a study of neurological immune-mediated disorders. TCRdb reprocessed the 5' RACE reads with MiXCR, giving one entry per CDR3 protein. The table records around 79,000 distinct CDR3 sequences, 12% to 15% of them present only once. Sequences were obtained from PBMCs. These receptors originate from a woman in her fifties or sixties in good health. Each CDR3 is given with its conserved first and last residue. A D gene is named only where the DNA matches it firmly. Expanded clones are given a class, and other clones once, few, many or no size at all.

d_gene: TRBD1; j_gene: TRBJ2-5; abundance: many; v_gene: TRBV28; CDR3nt: TGTGCCAGCAGTCCCTCCCGACAGGGGGCCGGGGAGACCCAGTACTTC; CDR3aa: CASSPSRQGAGETQYF
d_gene: TRBD1; j_gene: TRBJ1-5; abundance: many; v_gene: TRBV28; CDR3nt: TGTGCCAGCAGTCCTGGGACAGGGCATCAGCCCCAGCATTTT; CDR3aa: CASSPGTGHQPQHF
d_gene: .; j_gene: TRBJ2-7; abundance: many; v_gene: TRBV20-1; CDR3nt: TGCAGTGCTAGTGTACCTTCCTACGAGCAGTACTTC; CDR3aa: CSASVPSYEQYF
d_gene: .; j_gene: TRBJ1-1; abundance: many; v_gene: TRBV11-2; CDR3nt: TGTGCCAGCACCAAGGACAGGAACACTGAAGCTTTCTTT; CDR3aa: CASTKDRNTEAFF
d_gene: .; j_gene: TRBJ2-3; abundance: many; v_gene: TRBV5-5; CDR3nt: TGTGCCAGCAGCTTGGGGGGCTTAAGCACAGATACGCAGTATTTT; CDR3aa: CASSLGGLSTDTQYF
d_gene: .; j_gene: TRBJ1-5; abundance: many; v_gene: TRBV6-1; CDR3nt: TGTGCCAGCAGTGAGCGGAGGCAGTCCCAGCCCCAGCATTTT; CDR3aa: CASSERRQSQPQHF
d_gene: TRBD1; j_gene: TRBJ2-5; abundance: many; v_gene: TRBV7-2; CDR3nt: TGTGCCAGCAGCTTCGGACAGGGCTGGGAGACCCAGTACTTC; CDR3aa: CASSFGQGWETQYF
d_gene: .; j_gene: TRBJ2-1; abundance: .; v_gene: TRBV21-1; CDR3nt: TGTGCCAGCAGCAAGGGACAGGGGGCTTTTAATGAGCAGTTCTTC; CDR3aa: CASSKGQGAFNEQFF
d_gene: .; j_gene: TRBJ1-1; abundance: many; v_gene: TRBV29-1; CDR3nt: TGCAGCGGGCAGGACCCGGGGATTGAAGCTTTCTTT; CDR3aa: CSGQDPGIEAFF
d_gene: .; j_gene: TRBJ1-4; abundance: few; v_gene: TRBV6-5; CDR3nt: TGTGCCAGCAGTTACGACCGACGGGGGGCAGAAAAACTGTTTTTT; CDR3aa: CASSYDRRGAEKLFF
d_gene: TRBD1; j_gene: TRBJ2-7; abundance: many; v_gene: TRBV6-1; CDR3nt: TGTGCCAGCAGTGAACAGGGACAGGGCACAAAGCAGTACTTC; CDR3aa: CASSEQGQGTKQYF
d_gene: TRBD1; j_gene: TRBJ2-1; abundance: many; v_gene: TRBV5-1; CDR3nt: TGCGCCAGCAGCTTCGGAGGACAGGGTACTGGTGAGCAGTTCTTC; CDR3aa: CASSFGGQGTGEQFF
d_gene: TRBD2; j_gene: TRBJ2-2; abundance: few; v_gene: TRBV5-6; CDR3nt: TGTGCCAGCAGCTGGGGACTAGCGGGAGTCGGGGAGCTGTTTTTT; CDR3aa: CASSWGLAGVGELFF
d_gene: TRBD1; j_gene: TRBJ2-2; abundance: many; v_gene: TRBV6-5; CDR3nt: TGTGCCACTATGACCGGGACAGGGGTAACCGGGGAGCTGTTTTTT; CDR3aa: CATMTGTGVTGELFF
d_gene: TRBD2; j_gene: TRBJ2-5; abundance: many; v_gene: TRBV5-5; CDR3nt: TGTGCCAGCAGCTTGGGGATAAGGGGAGGGGAGACCCAGTACTTC; CDR3aa: CASSLGIRGGETQYF
d_gene: .; j_gene: TRBJ2-1; abundance: .; v_gene: TRBV28; CDR3nt: TGTGCCAGCACTCTTTCGGACGGTTTGATTGTCAATGAGCAGTTCTTC; CDR3aa: CASTLSDGLIVNEQFF
d_gene: TRBD2; j_gene: TRBJ2-3; abundance: few; v_gene: TRBV5-1; CDR3nt: TGCGCCAGCAGCATAGCGGGGGGGCAAGATACGCAGTATTTT; CDR3aa: CASSIAGGQDTQYF
d_gene: .; j_gene: TRBJ2-7; abundance: few; v_gene: TRBV20-1; CDR3nt: TGCAGTGCTTCACGAAATCAATACGAGCAGTACTTC; CDR3aa: CSASRNQYEQYF
d_gene: TRBD1; j_gene: TRBJ1-1; abundance: many; v_gene: TRBV3-1; CDR3nt: TGTGCCAGCAGCCAACTCCCAGGGGGGGACACTGAAGCTTTCTTT; CDR3aa: CASSQLPGGDTEAFF
d_gene: TRBD2; j_gene: TRBJ2-1; abundance: .; v_gene: TRBV10-3; CDR3nt: TGTGCCCTCCGTGAGCCCCGGGGGGGCCAGTTCTTC; CDR3aa: CALREPRGGQFF
d_gene: TRBD2; j_gene: TRBJ2-2; abundance: many; v_gene: TRBV20-1; CDR3nt: TGCAGTGCTAGTGGTAGCGGGGGGGCTGAATCCGGGGAGCTGTTTTTT; CDR3aa: CSASGSGGAESGELFF
d_gene: TRBD2; j_gene: TRBJ2-1; abundance: .; v_gene: TRBV4-2; CDR3nt: TGTGCCAGCAGCCAAGCTTCGGGGGGGCGTGAGCAGTTCTTC; CDR3aa: CASSQASGGREQFF
d_gene: .; j_gene: TRBJ2-4; abundance: many; v_gene: TRBV24-1; CDR3nt: TGTGCCACCAGTGACCCGCGAGGGGTGGGAAACATTCAGTACTTC; CDR3aa: CATSDPRGVGNIQYF
d_gene: TRBD2; j_gene: TRBJ2-1; abundance: many; v_gene: TRBV4-2; CDR3nt: TGTGCCAGCAGCCAAGGGACTAGCGGGAGCAATGAGCAGTTCTTC; CDR3aa: CASSQGTSGSNEQFF
d_gene: .; j_gene: TRBJ1-2; abundance: many; v_gene: TRBV6-1; CDR3nt: TGTGCCAGCAGTGCAATGGGGACGGGCAATGGCTACACCTTC; CDR3aa: CASSAMGTGNGYTF
d_gene: .; j_gene: TRBJ1-1; abundance: .; v_gene: TRBV12-5; CDR3nt: TGTGCTAGTGGTACCCCAGGGAACACTGAAGCTTTCTTT; CDR3aa: CASGTPGNTEAFF
d_gene: .; j_gene: TRBJ1-1; abundance: few; v_gene: TRBV5-1; CDR3nt: TGCGCCAGCAGGGGGGGGGAAGCCACTGAAGCTTTCTTT; CDR3aa: CASRGGEATEAFF
d_gene: .; j_gene: TRBJ2-2; abundance: .; v_gene: TRBV5-1; CDR3nt: TGCGCCAGCAGCCCCTGGGAAGGATCGAACACCGGGGAGCTGTTTTTT; CDR3aa: CASSPWEGSNTGELFF
d_gene: .; j_gene: TRBJ2-3; abundance: many; v_gene: TRBV6-2/TRBV6-3; CDR3nt: TGTGCCAGCAGTTACTCCACAGGCTCTAGCACAGATACGCAGTATTTT; CDR3aa: CASSYSTGSSTDTQYF
d_gene: TRBD1; j_gene: TRBJ2-1; abundance: many; v_gene: TRBV29-1; CDR3nt: TGCAGCGTTGAACCGTACGACAGGGGTTCCTACAATGAGCAGTTCTTC; CDR3aa: CSVEPYDRGSYNEQFF
d_gene: .; j_gene: TRBJ2-1; abundance: many; v_gene: TRBV28; CDR3nt: TGTGCCAGCAGTGAAACGAGGAGAAGCTCCTACAATGAGCAGTTCTTC; CDR3aa: CASSETRRSSYNEQFF
d_gene: TRBD1; j_gene: TRBJ2-7; abundance: many; v_gene: TRBV20-1; CDR3nt: TGCAGTGCTAGCCCCTCCGACAGGGGTGGCTACGAGCAGTACTTC; CDR3aa: CSASPSDRGGYEQYF
d_gene: TRBD1; j_gene: TRBJ2-7; abundance: many; v_gene: TRBV9; CDR3nt: TGTGCCAGCAGCCTCTCGACAGGGGCACAGTACGAGCAGTACTTC; CDR3aa: CASSLSTGAQYEQYF
d_gene: .; j_gene: TRBJ2-1; abundance: many; v_gene: TRBV28; CDR3nt: TGTGCCAGCATCGAAGCCCGGGGCGCGGGTGATGAGCAGTTCTTC; CDR3aa: CASIEARGAGDEQFF
d_gene: .; j_gene: TRBJ1-1; abundance: once; v_gene: TRBV12-3/TRBV12-4; CDR3nt: TGTGCCAGCAGTTTAAGAAGGCTGGGGAGCACTGAAGCTTTCTTT; CDR3aa: CASSLRRLGSTEAFF
d_gene: TRBD2; j_gene: TRBJ2-7; abundance: .; v_gene: TRBV6-6; CDR3nt: TGTGCCAGCAGTTACTATGGGACTAGCGGGGTCTCCTACGAGCAGTACTTC; CDR3aa: CASSYYGTSGVSYEQYF